The sequence of this TCR beta chain was determined in a study of OX40 agonist ivuxolimab in advanced cancers. Study details: Intravenous ivuxolimab was administered to patients every 2 weeks at 0.01 to 10 mg/kg. Patients with prior anti-PD-1, anti-PD-L1 or anti-CTLA-4 therapy were eligible; approximately 40% had some. Study-level findings and limits: Some nonresponders additionally presented with little normalized T-cell clonal expansion.

Data came from immunoSEQ multiplex PCR; TCRdb stores just in-frame clones and leaves some out. The repertoire includes fewer than 70,000 clones, approximately 86% of them detected once, and roughly 1.9% sits in the top ten. In the case of this clone: What it recognizes is unknown. One end of the junction fails to match germline, which may point to a read error.

The CDR3 runs to 14 residues. Germline lookup yields CDR1 SSHAT and CDR2 FNYEAQ (reference sequence). The TCR originated in an adult with an advanced solid tumor such as melanoma, head and neck, liver or kidney cancer. This sample comprised CD4+ or CD8+ T cells sorted from blood, obtained in a trial of the OX40 agonist ivuxolimab. This chain links TRBV7-7 with TRBJ2-7; D might be TRBD2 (6 bases). CDR3 sequence reads: CASSHGHGRGEQYF. The CDR3 DNA reads as TGTGCTAGCAGCCACGGACACGGGCGGGGCGAGCAGTACTTC.